This T cell receptor (beta chain) was retrieved from a study of spatial heterogeneity in lung cancer. Time point in this sample: sample taken at primary tumor resection. Unsorted samples of tumor, nontumor lung or frozen PBMC had their whole RNA sequenced. CDR1 LNHDA and CDR2 SQIVND come from the germline V gene (reference sequence). This CDR3 region has 11 residues. Trimming removed 6 bases at V and 1 base at J, with 1 base between. TCRdb reprocessed the 5' RACE reads via MiXCR and lists one record per CDR3 protein. This sample has about 85,000 distinct CDR3 sequences, with approximately 21% found just once.

V and J are TRBV19 and TRBJ1-3, with D hard to call. The material sequenced was PBMCs, taken at surgery. The TCR was taken from a male donor with early-stage non-small cell lung cancer. The CDR3 loop reads CASRSGNTIYF. The CDR3 nucleotides read TGTGCCAGTAGGTCTGGAAACACCATATATTTT. Together with reference TRBV19 and TRBJ1-3, the CDR3 gives the full variable domain: DGGITQSPKYLFRKEGQNVTLSCEQNLNHDAMYWYRQDPGQGLRLIYYSQIVNDFQKGDIAEGYSVSREKKESFPLTVTSAQKNPTAFYLCASRSGNTIYFGEGSWLTVV.